This T cell receptor beta chain was identified in a study of patients and donors after allogeneic stem cell transplantation. The germline V and J ends were trimmed by 3 bases and 4 bases, with 15 bases remaining between them. CDR3 size: 16 residues. TCRdb fed the RT-PCR reads into MiXCR, producing one record per CDR3 protein. The sample yields 90,000 to 130,000 distinct CDR3 sequences, approximately 35% seen once. This clonotype was recorded a few times. This receptor was identified in a human donor who was either an allogeneic HSCT recipient or a stem cell or donor lymphocyte infusion donor (not recorded which). It is not recorded whose cells these are; they may come from a transplant donor. This sequence joins TRBV12-3 or TRBV12-4 and TRBJ2-2, with D perhaps TRBD1 (5 bases). Material: blood, either unsorted or a sorted T cell fraction (not recorded which). The CDR3 loop reads CASSLGRSKVTGELFF. In DNA form, the CDR3 reads TGTGCCAGCAGTTTGGGGCGCTCAAAAGTCACCGGGGAGCTGTTTTTT.